This T cell receptor beta chain derives from a study of cytomegalovirus exposure and HLA in healthy donors (dated by TCRdb to 2017 to 2019). About the full investigation: In an earlier analysis of about 560 of the donors, roughly 300 Gb of sequence data and 100 million or so unique TCR beta sequences from roughly 200 million T cells were reported. A later genetic analysis used genome-wide SNP genotypes for about 55% of the 666 donors, treating that subset as a discovery cohort. To predict cytomegalovirus infection status, the study combined high-throughput TCR immunosequencing, statistical association of individual TCRs with disease status, and machine learning. A later analysis re-examined previously published TCR beta repertoires from more than 550 donors and added high-resolution HLA genotyping to investigate patterns of TCR occurrence. In the later analysis, no new phenotypic data were used to find candidate immune exposures; instead, reliance was placed on TCR beta sequences and their occurrence across donors. Alongside the repertoire data, information on donor age, sex, ethnicity and CMV serostatus was compiled. HLA typing included class I and class II loci at four-digit resolution. About 300 gigabases of sequencing data and approximately 85 million unique TCR sequences were included in an early release covering roughly 700 HLA-typed donors. The study used immunosequencing to profile the T cell repertoires of more than 650 subjects and linked those repertoires to cytomegalovirus serostatus. Among 350 to 400 genotyped donors of the cohort, an average of around 240,000 unique TCR beta nucleotide sequences were sequenced per donor, roughly a sixth of them non-productive. Of the 350 to 400 genotyped donors, approximately 83% fell in the genetic ancestry cluster associated with self-reported Caucasian donors. All discovery cohort repertoires had been generated using a single sequencing platform. The number of typed donors differed by locus: about 620-640 for A, B, C, DRB1 and DQB1; 522 for DQA1; fewer than 610 for DPA1; and 450 to 480 for DPB1. The aim of the study was to test whether cataloging public T cell receptors could identify signatures of past pathogen exposure. An earlier analysis of approximately 640 of the donors applied high-throughput TCR beta sequencing to assess whether each TCR beta V gene segment acted as functional or pseudogenic. About 5 DR-DQ haplotypes were handled as single units for association and clustering, since linkage in the cohort was strong. A separate validation cohort of 100 to 150 different subjects was used in addition to the 666-subject first cohort.

Comment on this clone: Its antigen remains unidentified. No base qualities exist here, and no much larger clone lies one base off it.

The cohort was made up of about 670 healthy bone marrow donors. At the time of sampling, every cohort member was nominally healthy, though immune exposures that went unrecorded were likely present. The donor was CMV seropositive and was included in the group of 290 or so seropositive cohort members. A peripheral blood sample was provided by each donor, and peripheral blood mononuclear cells were used for TCR beta sequencing. The Qiagen DNeasy Blood Extraction Kit was used to extract genomic DNA from the blood cell samples. Overall results and qualifications from the work: The study gave a list of under 200 TCR beta chains associated with cytomegalovirus. In a later analysis, several top co-occurrence clusters were reported to appear linked to parvovirus B19, influenza, CMV and Epstein-Barr virus. The classifier was reported to diagnose cytomegalovirus status with high specificity and sensitivity in both the original and validation cohorts. Because counts were too low, seventeen rarely observed V segments, including chromosome 9 orphons, were excluded from the earlier analysis of fewer than 650 of the donors. A later genetic analysis associated a missense DCLRE1C variant with V-gene and J-gene trimming of TCR beta chains, and an independent cohort replicated the association. Some IMGT-functional V segments, including TRBV6-2 and TRBV6-3, could not be told apart with the 87-base-pair reads, so those segments were excluded. In a later analysis, TCR association rates were found to vary across HLA loci, with the most associated TCRs seen for DRB1 alleles and the fewest for HLA-C alleles. In vitro tests confirmed that a few of the cytomegalovirus-associated TCR beta chains recognize cytomegalovirus antigens. According to the authors, the approach could potentially be generalized to other disease states and immunological phenotypes. In a later analysis, HLA-associated TCR beta chains showed more clonal expansion and lower generation probabilities than non-associated chains that were equally common. According to a later analysis, most CMV-associated TCR beta chains appeared to be HLA-restricted, and the HLA associations seemed to be driven largely by CMV exposure. The sequencing pipeline was judged likely to have produced a cluster of highly shared sequence variants as a technical artifact. Strong co-occurrence of HLA alleles, especially DR and DQ, made assigning TCR associations to individual alleles difficult. An earlier analysis of 587 of the donors showed that most TCR beta V segments appeared in productive rearrangements either about 87% or about 30% of the time, which broadly matched IMGT annotations. In a later analysis, more than 15,000 TCR beta sequences were associated with specific HLA alleles at a false discovery rate of 0.05. Correlated functional status among segregating V segments might be attributable to linkage disequilibrium, but an unknown experimental factor could not be ruled out. For the cohort, immune exposure information was limited to CMV serostatus. A further reported finding was that TCR beta sequences accurately predicted the HLA-A and HLA-B alleles for most subjects in the first cohort. While some public TCRs were present in many individuals, most TCR sequences turned up only very rarely across donors. In this cohort, only TCR beta chains were sequenced, and detectable features were limited by the absence of alpha or paired-chain data. According to a later genetic analysis, donors in an Asian-associated ancestry cluster had fewer N-insertions in productive TCRs than the roughly 660-donor mean. Sequencing depth was assumed to be roughly uniform across donors in the presence/absence analyses, though that assumption may not hold. HLA typing was unavailable for some donors at each locus, so association tests used only the typed subset.

V is pared back by 4 bases and J by 2 bases, with 8 bases lying between the germline termini. The CDR3 runs 13 residues from the cysteine to the phenylalanine. Here the CDR3 DNA is all that survives: 39 bases in frame from base 1. Looking up the germline V gene (reference sequence) yields CDR1 LNHDA and CDR2 SQIVND. Library preparation employed the immunoSEQ multiplex PCR assay. For the multiplex PCR, a mixture combining 60 forward primers for TCR Vbeta segments and 13 reverse primers for TCR Jbeta segments was used. The CDR3 region of rearranged TCR beta genes was amplified from genomic DNA by a multiplex PCR assay. Amplified TCR beta libraries were sequenced as 87-base-pair reads on the Illumina HiSeq System. Per the authors' processing: A later analysis counted tens of millions of unique TCR beta chains across the 550 to 700 repertoires, and approximately 11 million of these chains were shared by at least two donors. To remove PCR and sequencing errors, raw reads were error-corrected and collapsed into unique sequences using a nearest-neighbor algorithm that merged closely related sequences. To assign V, D and J gene segments, CDR3 sequences were aligned to IMGT reference sequences. For a sequence to be retained, a match of at least six nucleotides was required to both a V gene segment and a J gene segment. A rearrangement was called productive if the CDR3 had no stop codons and remained in frame with V and J, and every other rearrangement was called non-productive. Following IMGT convention, CDR3 was defined as the stretch from the second conserved V-encoded cysteine to the conserved J-encoded phenylalanine. Sequences without an unambiguous match to a single V gene segment were excluded from the earlier analysis of about 600 of the donors. An earlier analysis of about 590 of the donors classified V segments as functional when productive rearrangements were above 56.7% and as segregating when the standard deviation between donors was above 5%. A statistical classification framework was developed to diagnose cytomegalovirus status using the catalog of TCR beta chain sequences. In a later analysis, V and J genes were assigned by comparing TCR nucleotide sequences against IMGT/GENE-DB human TR gene sequences. A later analysis assigned CDR3 sequences and most-parsimonious VDJ recombination scenarios with the TCRdist pipeline. A later analysis defined each TCR beta chain by its CDR3 amino acid sequence plus V-gene family, and excluded reads lacking a unique V-gene family. A later analysis removed several hundred highly shared, low-generation-probability nucleotide sequences to deal with suspected cross-contamination and a sequencing artifact. In a later analysis, a clonal expansion index was calculated for each public chain from normalized within-repertoire ranks of inferred template counts. Generation probabilities in a later analysis came from a VDJ recombination model fitted to out-of-frame rearrangements, and those results were checked against IGoR. In a later analysis, TCR-TCR, TCR-HLA and TCR-CMV co-occurrence was scored with hypergeometric tests, and a repertoire-size bias correction was applied to TCR pairs. A later analysis estimated false discovery rates by permuting HLA or CMV assignments 20 times. In a later analysis, co-occurring TCRs were grouped with DBSCAN, and TCRdist sequence similarity was added when clustering was performed within HLA-allele-positive subsets. Repertoires with fewer than 30,000 or more than 120,000 public chains were left out of co-occurrence clustering, as were five repertoires with anomalous nucleotide sharing. Not all clones reach the TCRdb copy of this immuneACCESS table, which keeps in-frame sequences only. Checked studies attribute under half of the gap to unresolved V genes and leave the rest unexplained. That table supplies the V and J calls and clone size; D and trimming were determined from the DNA. In this sample the table shows about 160,000 clones, approximately 80% of which occur a single time. The ten largest clonotypes hold roughly 2% of the sample.

The clonotype originates from a man aged 45-65 years in good health and CMV-seropositive. In this chain, TRBV19 is recombined with TRBJ1-2; no D gene is confidently identified. The sample was PBMCs. This receptor carries the CDR3 CASSTQMNYGYTF. The DNA sequence follows: TGTGCCAGTAGTACACAGATGAACTATGGCTACACCTTC.